Each of the 32 T cell receptor beta chains below was sequenced from the same sample in a study of cytomegalovirus exposure and HLA in healthy donors. TCRdb keeps only in-frame clones here, not all; method: immunoSEQ multiplex PCR. The sample has 200,000 to 250,000 clones; about 90% are singletons. The sequencing sample was made of PBMCs. The source is a man aged 18 to 35 in good health and CMV-seropositive.

The gene calls are TRBV6-6 and TRBJ2-1; the match to TRBD2 covers 9 bases. V dropped 6 bases and J dropped 4; count of bases not matched to a gene: 4. The CDR3 runs 14 residues. In germline, CDR1 is MNHNY, CDR2 SVGAGI (reference sequence). In nucleotides, the CDR3 is TGTGCCAGCAGCCCGAGCGGGAGGTACAATGAGCAGTTCTTC. This codes for CASSPSGRYNEQFF.

The V call is TRBV19, the J call TRBJ2-7, with D maybe TRBD1 (5 bases). V lost 3 bases and J 7 bases, leaving 13 bases between the germline ends. The CDR3 sequence is 13 residues long. The germline V gene encodes CDR1 LNHDA and CDR2 SQIVND (reference sequence). DNA of the CDR3: TGTGCCAGTAGTATCGGGCTACAGGTGGAGCAGTACTTC. Translating gives CASSIGLQVEQYF.

The V call is TRBV28, the J call TRBJ1-4; 8 bases fit TRBD1. V lost 5 bases and J lost 8; bases outside the gene matches: 13. The germline CDR1 and CDR2 sequences are MDHEN and SYDVKM. The CDR3 runs to 16 residues. The DNA of the CDR3 is TGTGCCAGCAGTCCAGGCCTCGGACAGGGTTCGGAAAAACTGTTTTTT. It yields the protein CASSPGLGQGSEKLFF.

The chain carries TRBV29-1 and TRBJ1-1, with D perhaps TRBD1 (5 bases). The CDR3 covers 14 residues. The germline CDR1 and CDR2 sequences are SQVTM and ANQGSEA. V was shortened by 4 bases and J by 0 bases, with 12 bases between the two germline ends. The CDR3: CSVVRVPLNTEAFF. CDR3 DNA sequence: TGCAGCGTTGTCAGGGTTCCTTTGAACACTGAAGCTTTCTTT.

The chain employs TRBV20-1 and TRBJ1-1; no definite D call. This CDR3 is 11 amino acids long. CDR1 and CDR2 from the germline V gene are DFQATT and SNEGSKA (reference sequence). V lost 3 bases to trimming and J lost 10 bases, with 12 bases between them. CDR3 nucleotides: TGCAGTGCTAGTCCCGGGAGCGGAGCTTTCTTT. The encoded protein is CSASPGSGAFF.

The rearrangement joins TRBV6-5 to TRBJ1-1; a possible D gene is TRBD1 (6 bases). The CDR3 totals 13 residues. Germline V lookup: CDR1 MNHEY, CDR2 SVGAGI. The V end lost 6 bases, the J end lost 0 bases, and 8 bases lay between the germline ends. DNA of the CDR3: TGTGCCAGCAGCGGACAGATGAACACTGAAGCTTTCTTT. This gives the protein CASSGQMNTEAFF.

The chain has TRBV6-1 and TRBJ2-1; 9 positions match TRBD2. Trimming at V came to 7 bases and at J to 6 bases, leaving 7 bases not matched to a gene. Looked up from germline, CDR1 is MNHNS and CDR2 is SASEGT. This CDR3 spans 14 amino acids. CDR3: CASTYWREGNEQFF. The CDR3 bases are TGTGCCAGCACCTACTGGCGGGAGGGCAATGAGCAGTTCTTC.

Turning to this clone: Other nucleotide sequences in the sample specify the same CDR3. The chain is built from TRBV5-1 and TRBJ1-1; no definite D call. V lost 0 bases to trimming and J lost 0 bases, with 9 bases between them. The CDR3 covers 15 residues. Germline V gene sequence: CDR1 SGHRS, CDR2 YFSETQ. The CDR3 DNA follows: TGCGCCAGCAGCTTGGGGGGTACCATGAACACTGAAGCTTTCTTT. This sequence encodes CASSLGGTMNTEAFF.

The rearrangement joins TRBV15 to TRBJ2-6, with D perhaps being TRBD1 or TRBD2 (5 bases each). V was cut by 6 bases and J by 0 bases, with 12 bases left in between. The CDR3 contains 16 residues. Germline CDR1 reads LNHNV; CDR2 reads YYDKDF (reference sequence). DNA for the CDR3: TGTGCCACCAGTCCTGGGACGAGCTCTGGGGCCAACGTCCTGACTTTC. Translating gives CATSPGTSSGANVLTF.

The chain joins TRBV10-2 to TRBJ2-7; D remains unclear. Germline lookup yields CDR1 WSHSY and CDR2 SAAADI. Between the trimmed V and J ends, which lost 3 bases and 1 base, there was a span of 4 bases. The CDR3 spans 12 residues. CDR3 loop: CASSDMSYEQYF. CDR3 in DNA: TGCGCCAGCAGTGACATGTCCTACGAGCAGTACTTC.

The rearrangement uses TRBV15 and TRBJ2-6; 8 bases are shared with TRBD1. From germline, CDR1 is LNHNV and CDR2 YYDKDF (reference sequence). V dropped 0 bases and J dropped 1; count of bases not matched to a gene: 8. CDR3 length: 19 amino acids. The CDR3 nucleotides read TGTGCCACCAGCAGAGATATAAGGACAGGGCCATCTGGGGCCAACGTCCTGACTTTC. Its protein product is CATSRDIRTGPSGANVLTF.

The chain carries TRBV2 and TRBJ2-1, with D unclear. CDR1 is SNHLY, CDR2 FYNNEI, per germline. The CDR3 is 13 residues long. V lost 4 bases, J lost 6 bases, and 10 bases lay in between. In nucleotides, the CDR3 is TGTGCCAGCAGTGGAACTTGGATCAATGAGCAGTTCTTC. Its protein is CASSGTWINEQFF. Variable domain in full (rest from reference TRBV2 and TRBJ2-1): EPEVTQTPSHQVTQMGQEVILRCVPISNHLYFYWYRQILGQKVEFLVSFYNNEISEKSEIFDDQFSVERPDGSNFTLKIRSTKLEDSAMYFCASSGTWINEQFFGPGTRLTVL.

V is TRBV27 and J is TRBJ1-1, with 8 bases identical to TRBD1. The CDR3 consists of 14 residues. Germline CDR1 MNHEY, CDR2 SMNVEV (reference sequence). V lost 6 bases to trimming and J lost 5 bases; unmatched junction nucleotides: 8. CDR3 in amino acids: CASSYTGGGTEAFF. DNA of the CDR3: TGTGCCAGCAGCTATACAGGGGGGGGAACTGAAGCTTTCTTT.

The rearrangement joins TRBV12-5 to TRBJ1-5, with no clear D. V was pared by 5 bases and J by 6 bases, with 14 bases between. Germline V CDR1 and CDR2: LGHNT, FRNRAP. This CDR3 is built from 14 residues. DNA of the CDR3: TGTGCTAGTGGTCTAAACACCCTCAGTCAGCCCCAGCATTTT. Amino acid sequence: CASGLNTLSQPQHF.

The rearrangement joins TRBV5-1 to TRBJ2-2; 9 nucleotides align to TRBD2. From germline, CDR1 is SGHRS and CDR2 YFSETQ. The CDR3 consists of 18 residues. Trimming took 0 bases from V and 2 from J; bases not matched to a gene: 8. CDR3: CASSLGLAVRSNTGELFF. As DNA, the CDR3 is TGCGCCAGCAGCTTGGGACTAGCGGTCCGATCAAACACCGGGGAGCTGTTTTTT.

The genes are TRBV29-1 and TRBJ2-1; TRBD2 aligns across 8 bases. Germline-derived CDR1 and CDR2 are SQVTM and ANQGSEA. The CDR3 contains 17 residues. V lost 7 bases and J lost 4; bases outside the gene matches: 18. CDR3 sequence (DNA): TGCAGCGCTCGGGGGCTAGCGGGTGGAGCAGGATACAATGAGCAGTTCTTC. Its protein product is CSARGLAGGAGYNEQFF.

This chain uses TRBV6-1 with TRBJ2-1, with D maybe TRBD2 (6 bases). Germline CDR1 is MNHNS and CDR2 is SASEGT. This CDR3 is 16 amino acids long. Trimming took off 0 bases at V and 6 bases at J, with 15 bases between the two ends. The CDR3: CASSEALGLFVNEQFF. For the CDR3, the DNA is TGTGCCAGCAGTGAAGCGCTCGGACTATTTGTCAATGAGCAGTTCTTC.

The chain has TRBV6-5 and TRBJ2-7; D is possibly TRBD1 (6 bases). V was pared by 5 bases and J by 2 bases, with 13 bases between. The CDR3 spans 14 residues. CDR1 MNHEY and CDR2 SVGAGI come from the germline V gene. CDR3 coding DNA: TGTGCCAGCAGTCGCTCCCGGACAGCCTACGAGCAGTACTTC. Its translation: CASSRSRTAYEQYF.

The rearrangement uses TRBV6-5 and TRBJ1-5; a weak D match, TRBD1 (5 bases). The CDR3 contains 13 residues. Trimming shortened V by 6 bases and J by 4 bases, and 10 bases separated the two germline ends. CDR1 MNHEY and CDR2 SVGAGI come from the germline V gene. CDR3 amino acids: CASSTGGNQPQHF. The CDR3 DNA reads TGTGCCAGCAGCACCGGGGGGAATCAGCCCCAGCATTTT.

CDR3 sequence reads: CASGRGTGFYSGANVLTF. CDR3 DNA: TGTGCCAGCGGGCGGGGGACAGGGTTTTACTCTGGGGCCAACGTCCTGACTTTC. This chain connects TRBV5-6 to TRBJ2-6, with 9 bases matching TRBD1. The V segment lost 7 bases and the J segment 0 bases; nucleotides outside the gene matches: 11. CDR1 and CDR2 (germline): SGHDT, YYEEEE. This CDR3 has 18 residues.

This chain connects TRBV5-4 to TRBJ1-1; 7 nucleotides match TRBD1. V lost 0 bases, J lost 1 base, and 3 bases stayed unmatched. The CDR3 runs 15 residues. Germline V gene sequence: CDR1 SGHNT, CDR2 YYREEE (reference sequence). The DNA of the CDR3 is TGTGCCAGCAGCTTGGTGGGACAGTGGAACACTGAAGCTTTCTTT. It encodes CASSLVGQWNTEAFF. The entire variable domain, with the rest obtained from reference TRBV5-4 and TRBJ1-1, is as follows: ETGVTQSPTHLIKTRGQQVTLRCSSQSGHNTVSWYQQALGQGPQFIFQYYREEENGRGNFPPRFSGLQFPNYSSELNVNALELDDSALYLCASSLVGQWNTEAFFGQGTRLTVV.

The J gene is TRBJ2-7, the V gene TRBV15, with 10 bases fitting TRBD2. The germline V gene encodes CDR1 LNHNV and CDR2 YYDKDF (reference sequence). V was pared by 0 bases and J by 3 bases, with 2 bases of the junction left unmatched. The CDR3 spans 15 residues. As DNA, the CDR3 is TGTGCCACCAGCAGAGAGCCTAGCGGGAGCTACGAGCAGTACTTC. This encodes CATSREPSGSYEQYF.

V gene TRBV4-3 combines with J gene TRBJ1-1; D remains unclear. Germline-derived CDR1 and CDR2 are LGHNA and YSLEER. The CDR3 is made up of 15 amino acids. Trimming left V 0 bases short and J 3 bases short, with 11 bases between. CDR3 sequence (DNA): TGCGCCAGCAGCCAAGATCGGGTGGCGTACACTGAAGCTTTCTTT. This gives the protein CASSQDRVAYTEAFF.

The chain recombines TRBV18 with TRBJ2-7, with D perhaps TRBD2 (6 bases). V was pared by 3 bases and J by 4 bases, with 16 bases between. CDR1 is KGHSH and CDR2 is LQKENI in the germline V gene. The CDR3 covers 15 residues. The CDR3: CASSPPGLKGYEQYF. CDR3 sequence (DNA): TGTGCCAGCTCACCGCCTGGACTAAAAGGGTACGAGCAGTACTTC.

The chain carries TRBV5-1 and TRBJ1-2, with TRBD1 matching 8 bases. The ends lost 0 bases at V and 3 bases at J; junction bases unmatched: 4. This CDR3 is built from 15 residues. From germline, CDR1 is SGHRS and CDR2 YFSETQ. In DNA form, the CDR3 reads TGCGCCAGCAGCTTGGTGCCAGGGGGCGACTATGGCTACACCTTC. It specifies CASSLVPGGDYGYTF.

The chain couples TRBV18 to TRBJ2-1, with 11 bases that match TRBD2. V gave up 3 bases and J gave up 4 bases; unmatched junction bases: 8. CDR1 is KGHSH and CDR2 is LQKENI in the germline V gene. This CDR3 is built from 17 residues. Written as DNA, the CDR3 is TGTGCCAGCTCACCCACCCCCCTAGCGGGAGGTTACAATGAGCAGTTCTTC. Protein product: CASSPTPLAGGYNEQFF.

The chain is built from TRBV2 and TRBJ2-7; 9 bases line up with TRBD2. V lost 2 bases to trimming and J lost 3 bases; unmatched junction nucleotides: 11. Germline CDR1 is SNHLY and CDR2 is FYNNEI. The CDR3 has 17 amino acids. The CDR3 loop reads CASSESGGTSSFYEQYF. The DNA for the CDR3 is TGTGCCAGCAGTGAATCAGGGGGGACTAGCAGTTTCTACGAGCAGTACTTC.

This clone was seen once. V and J are TRBV9 and TRBJ2-6; no clear D gene. Deletions cut 4 bases from V and 1 base from J, with 9 bases between. The CDR3 loop spans 15 amino acids. Germline values: CDR1 SGDLS, CDR2 YYNGEE. Written as DNA, the CDR3 is TGTGCCAGCAGCCCTATGAGTTCTGGGGCCAACGTCCTGACTTTC. Its protein is CASSPMSSGANVLTF.

The gene calls are TRBV27 and TRBJ2-3; TRBD2 is a possible D gene (6 bases). The CDR3 consists of 15 residues. V lost 7 bases and J lost 0, with 14 bases in between. Germline loops: CDR1 MNHEY, CDR2 SMNVEV (reference sequence). CDR3 residues: CASTAEGFSTDTQYF. The CDR3 region has the DNA TGTGCCAGCACCGCGGAGGGGTTCAGCACAGATACGCAGTATTTT.

The chain uses TRBV29-1 and TRBJ2-5, with D perhaps matching TRBD1 (6 bases). Trimming removed 7 bases from V and 2 bases from J, with 14 bases in between. The CDR3 spans 13 residues. In germline, CDR1 is SQVTM, CDR2 ANQGSEA. The CDR3 coding sequence is TGCAGCGGCACTGGACAGTTACAAGAGACCCAGTACTTC. This translates into CSGTGQLQETQYF.

The chain joins TRBV5-6 to TRBJ1-1; a weak D match, TRBD1 (6 bases). The V end was cut by 2 bases, the J end by 11 bases, with 22 bases between. The germline V gene has CDR1 SGHDT and CDR2 YYEEEE. The CDR3 contains 15 residues. CDR3 sequence (DNA): TGTGCCAGCAGCTTCACTAACGACAGGCCGTTTATGGCTTTCTTT. This gives the protein CASSFTNDRPFMAFF.

The V gene is TRBV9, the J gene TRBJ2-3; D perhaps matches TRBD1 (6 bases). Trimming took off 0 bases at V and 2 bases at J, with 7 bases between the two ends. Germline assignment: CDR1 SGDLS and CDR2 YYNGEE. The CDR3 spans 14 residues. CDR3 loop: CASSVAGVTDTQYF. The DNA for the CDR3 is TGTGCCAGCAGCGTAGCAGGGGTCACAGATACGCAGTATTTT.